The next 21 T cell receptor beta chains were all read from a single sample in a study of blood T cell repertoires in COVID-19. Assay: immunoSEQ multiplex PCR; the TCRdb copy retains only in-frame clones and omits some. The sample contains around 140,000 clones, about four fifths of which appear only once. Specimen: peripheral blood. The receptors were gathered from a human donor in a cohort sampled during active COVID-19.

This clone came up once. CDR3 protein: CASSLGASGRGYEQYF. Written as DNA, the CDR3 is TGTGCCAGCAGCTTAGGGGCTAGCGGGAGAGGGTACGAGCAGTACTTC. The chain recombines TRBV7-6 with TRBJ2-7; 10 bases fit TRBD2. V was pared by 1 base and J by 4 bases, with 7 bases of the junction left unmatched. Germline V gene lookup returns CDR1 SGHVS and CDR2 FNYEAQ. The CDR3 length is 16 residues.

This chain joins TRBV9 and TRBJ2-5, with D maybe TRBD2 (5 bases). CDR3 length equals 14 residues. Deletions cut 4 bases from V and 1 base from J, with 11 bases between. CDR1 SGDLS and CDR2 YYNGEE come from the germline V gene. This chain's CDR3 is CASSPTGSQETQYF. The CDR3 DNA sequence: TGTGCCAGCAGCCCCACGGGGAGCCAAGAGACCCAGTACTTC.

The rearrangement links TRBV7-9 to TRBJ2-1, with TRBD2 matching 11 bases. The CDR3 loop spans 19 amino acids. Trimming at V came to 3 bases and at J to 0 bases, leaving 10 bases not matched to a gene. CDR1 SEHNR and CDR2 FQNEAQ come from the germline V gene (reference sequence). The CDR3 DNA reads as TGTGCCAGCAGCTTCCCGAGTAGCGGGAGGGGTCCCTCCTACAATGAGCAGTTCTTC. Protein: CASSFPSSGRGPSYNEQFF.

V and J are TRBV6-2 or TRBV6-3 and TRBJ2-5; D may be TRBD2 (6 bases). CDR1 MNHEY and CDR2 SVGEGT come from the germline V gene. Trimming pared 4 bases from V and 1 base from J, leaving 16 bases between. The CDR3 runs 16 residues. This chain's CDR3 is CASSFPLSGAQETQYF. CDR3 in DNA: TGTGCCAGCAGTTTCCCCCTCTCGGGAGCCCAAGAGACCCAGTACTTC.

V usage is TRBV30 and J usage is TRBJ2-1; 9 bases fit TRBD1. V shed 3 bases, J shed 7 bases, and the junction held 10 bases outside the gene matches. This CDR3 is built from 15 residues. Germline CDR1 GTSNPN, CDR2 SVGIG (reference sequence). The CDR3 here is CAWRIRQGGRNEQFF. CDR3 nucleotides: TGTGCCTGGAGGATAAGACAGGGGGGTAGGAATGAGCAGTTCTTC.

The rearrangement uses TRBV2 and TRBJ2-1; 8 bases agree with TRBD2. Trimming at V came to 6 bases and at J to 10 bases, leaving 11 bases not matched to a gene. Germline CDR1 and CDR2: SNHLY and FYNNEI. The CDR3 is 14 residues long. The CDR3 region is CASRDSRTGGEQFF. CDR3 coding DNA: TGTGCCAGCAGGGACTCGCGGACGGGGGGGGAGCAGTTCTTC.

The gene calls are TRBV5-1 and TRBJ2-5; a weak D match, TRBD2 (5 bases). Trimming stripped 2 bases from V and 4 bases from J, with 12 bases between. Germline V gene sequence: CDR1 SGHRS, CDR2 YFSETQ. This CDR3 is built from 14 residues. The CDR3 region is CASSFAGGVETQYF. The CDR3 DNA reads as TGCGCCAGCAGCTTTGCAGGAGGCGTAGAGACCCAGTACTTC. The full variable domain, completed using reference TRBV5-1 and TRBJ2-5, is KAGVTQTPRYLIKTRGQQVTLSCSPISGHRSVSWYQQTPGQGLQFLFEYFSETQRNKGNFPGRFSGRQFSNSRSEMNVSTLELGDSALYLCASSFAGGVETQYFGPGTRLLVL.

The chain has TRBV6-4 and TRBJ2-2; TRBD1 matches 8 bases. J was trimmed by 6 bases and V by 5 bases; bases with no gene match: 5. This CDR3 is built from 14 residues. Germline assignment: CDR1 MRHNA and CDR2 SNTAGT. The CDR3, as DNA: TGTGCCAGCAGTATGACAGGGGAGTCCGGGGAGCTGTTTTTT. Translating it yields CASSMTGESGELFF.

This sequence joins TRBV6-5 and TRBJ1-4; 8 nucleotides line up with TRBD1. Trimming cost V 5 bases and J 8 bases; bases outside gene matches: 10. CDR3 size: 15 residues. Germline V CDR1 and CDR2: MNHEY, SVGAGI. CDR3 nucleotides: TGTGCCAGCAGTAGTTGGACAGGGCAAGGGGAAAAACTGTTTTTT. Translating it yields CASSSWTGQGEKLFF.

This clone was recorded a few times. The rearrangement uses TRBV19 and TRBJ1-5, with TRBD1 matching 8 bases. J gave up 4 bases and V 9 bases, and 5 bases lay outside the gene matches. The CDR3 is 13 amino acids. The V gene's germline CDR1 is LNHDA and CDR2 SQIVND (reference sequence). As DNA, the CDR3 is TGTGCCAGCCAACAGGGGGGAAATCAGCCCCAGCATTTT. Translating it yields CASQQGGNQPQHF.

J is TRBJ2-5 and V is TRBV19, with TRBD2 as a possible D gene (5 bases). The CDR3 covers 15 residues. Germline CDR1 LNHDA, CDR2 SQIVND (reference sequence). V lost 3 bases and J lost 4, with 15 bases in between. The CDR3 coding sequence is TGTGCCAGTAGTATCGGGCCTACTGAGGGAGAGACCCAGTACTTC. It is translated as CASSIGPTEGETQYF.

V gene TRBV6-5 combines with J gene TRBJ1-5, with 9 nucleotides matching TRBD1. The CDR3 totals 15 residues. Germline values: CDR1 MNHEY, CDR2 SVGAGI. V trimming: 6 bases; J trimming: 4 bases; junction bases outside the gene matches: 7. The CDR3 is CASRWDRDSNQPQHF. Here the CDR3 DNA reads TGTGCCAGCAGATGGGACAGGGATTCAAATCAGCCCCAGCATTTT.

The V call is TRBV28, the J call TRBJ1-4, with D possibly matching TRBD1 (6 bases). Germline CDR1 is MDHEN and CDR2 is SYDVKM. V was pared by 6 bases and J by 8 bases, with 25 bases between. The CDR3 totals 17 residues. Here the CDR3 DNA reads TGTGCCAGCAGCCAAGAAAACGCCCTCTCAGGGGCGGAAAAACTGTTTTTT. Its translation: CASSQENALSGAEKLFF.

V usage is TRBV29-1 and J usage is TRBJ2-1, with D possibly matching TRBD1 (6 bases). V was cut by 2 bases and J by 9 bases, with 17 bases left in between. CDR1 is SQVTM, CDR2 ANQGSEA, per germline. CDR3 length: 14 amino acids. The CDR3 loop reads CSVEQKARGSEQFF. DNA of the CDR3: TGCAGCGTTGAACAAAAGGCCAGGGGAAGTGAGCAGTTCTTC.

The gene calls are TRBV29-1 and TRBJ2-3; 8 bases are shared with TRBD1. Germline V gives CDR1 SQVTM, CDR2 ANQGSEA. CDR3 length: 14 amino acids. The trim removed 4 bases at V and 1 base at J, leaving 4 bases unmatched. CDR3 nucleotides: TGCAGCGTTGCGGAGACAGGGGGCACAGATACGCAGTATTTT. Encoded protein: CSVAETGGTDTQYF.

The chain uses TRBV5-1 and TRBJ2-7; D is possibly TRBD1 (6 bases). The germline V gene encodes CDR1 SGHRS and CDR2 YFSETQ. CDR3 length: 14 residues. Trimming left V 5 bases short and J 3 bases short, with 15 bases between. The CDR3 DNA is TGCGCCAGCAGGTCCCGGGACAACAACTACGAGCAGTACTTC. Its protein product is CASRSRDNNYEQYF.

The chain employs TRBV5-1 and TRBJ2-3, with a tentative D call TRBD1 (6 bases). The CDR3 totals 14 residues. Trimming took off 4 bases at V and 3 bases at J, with 12 bases between the two ends. Germline CDR1 is SGHRS and CDR2 is YFSETQ. CDR3 protein: CASSPGDLTDTQYF. DNA of the CDR3: TGCGCCAGCAGCCCAGGGGACCTGACAGATACGCAGTATTTT.

The chain is built from TRBV7-8 and TRBJ1-5; D perhaps matches TRBD1 (6 bases). The CDR3 covers 15 residues. Trimming took off 5 bases at V and 2 bases at J, with 13 bases between the two ends. Germline V lookup: CDR1 SGHVS, CDR2 FQNEAQ. The chain's CDR3 is CASSLGGGGNQPQHF. In DNA form, the CDR3 reads TGTGCCAGCAGCCTAGGGGGAGGGGGCAATCAGCCCCAGCATTTT.

Concerning this clone: The junction departs from germline at one end; a sequencing error may be responsible. The gene calls are TRBV7-7 and TRBJ2-1; 8 bases fit TRBD1. In germline, CDR1 is SSHAT, CDR2 FNYEAQ (reference sequence). This CDR3 is built from 16 residues. CDR3 bases: TGTGCTAGCAGCTTAGGATCAGGGGGCCAAGGGAATGAGCAGTTCTTC. Its translation: CASSLGSGGQGNEQFF.

The gene calls are TRBV18 and TRBJ2-7, with 8 bases fitting TRBD1. Germline-derived CDR1 and CDR2 are KGHSH and LQKENI. This CDR3 is 17 amino acids long. The junction had 13 bases not matched to a gene; V was cut back by 2 bases and J by 4 bases. Here the CDR3 reads CASSPASRTGPEYEQYF. CDR3 DNA: TGTGCCAGCTCACCAGCTAGCCGGACAGGGCCGGAATACGAGCAGTACTTC.

The V and J genes are TRBV28 and TRBJ2-7; weak D call: TRBD2 (6 bases). The V end was cut by 6 bases, the J end by 6 bases, with 21 bases between. CDR3 size: 15 residues. Germline lookup yields CDR1 MDHEN and CDR2 SYDVKM. This CDR3 is CASRIAVAPSGEQYF. The CDR3 bases are TGTGCCAGCAGAATAGCGGTAGCCCCGAGCGGCGAGCAGTACTTC.